The 18 T cell receptor beta chains presented below share a single source sample, sequenced in a study of CD8+ T cells in alopecia areata. Sequencing relied on a cDNA template that was reverse transcribed from extracted RNA. Some clones are missing from TCRdb's copy, which holds only in-frame ones; the method was immunoSEQ multiplex PCR. The data show roughly 40,000 clones, 80% to 95% seen once. The treatment denotes: oral pan-JAK inhibitor, 5-10 mg twice daily. The source was CD8+ T cells sorted from blood, collected at week 24, from a patient treated with tofacitinib. The receptors were gathered from a human donor with alopecia areata.

The chain is built from TRBV4-1 and TRBJ2-6, with 12 bases aligning to TRBD2. V lost 4 bases, J lost 2 bases, and 6 bases stayed unmatched. The CDR3 has 18 residues. Germline values: CDR1 MGHRA, CDR2 YSYEKL. The CDR3, as DNA: TGCGCCAGCAGCCCTCTGACTAGCGGGGGTGCTGGGGCCAACGTCCTGACTTTC. This gives the protein CASSPLTSGGAGANVLTF.

This chain joins TRBV7-9 and TRBJ2-1; D not certain. Germline CDR1 is SEHNR and CDR2 is FQNEAQ (reference sequence). The V end was cut by 1 base, the J end by 4 bases, with 5 bases between. This CDR3 is built from 13 residues. The CDR3 DNA reads as TGTGCCAGCAGCTTAGACAGATACAATGAGCAGTTCTTC. Translating gives CASSLDRYNEQFF.

This chain joins TRBV11-2 and TRBJ2-5; maybe TRBD1 (5 bases). CDR1 and CDR2 (germline): SGHAT, FQNNGV. V was trimmed by 5 bases and J by 4 bases, leaving 17 bases between them. CDR3 size: 15 residues. The CDR3 is CASSLGASGRETQYF. The CDR3, as DNA: TGTGCCAGCAGCCTAGGGGCATCGGGCAGAGAGACCCAGTACTTC.

The V and J genes are TRBV7-2 and TRBJ2-3; TRBD2 agrees at 11 bases. CDR1 SGHTA and CDR2 FQGNSA come from the germline V gene. The CDR3 is 17 residues long. J was trimmed by 0 bases and V by 4 bases; bases with no gene match: 6. The CDR3 here is CASSSSGGSPSTDTQYF. CDR3 sequence (DNA): TGTGCCAGCAGCTCTAGCGGGGGGAGTCCTAGCACAGATACGCAGTATTTT.

This chain joins TRBV6-1 and TRBJ2-1; 11 nucleotides line up with TRBD2. From germline, CDR1 is MNHNS and CDR2 SASEGT. V lost 3 bases and J lost 3; bases outside the gene matches: 4. This CDR3 has 16 residues. The DNA of the CDR3 is TGTGCCAGCAGTGAGTTGACTAGCGGGGACTACAATGAGCAGTTCTTC. Translating gives CASSELTSGDYNEQFF.

V usage is TRBV6-5 and J usage is TRBJ2-1, with 11 nucleotides matching TRBD1. V lost 6 bases and J lost 4; bases outside the gene matches: 5. The CDR3 extends over 15 amino acids. Per germline, CDR1 MNHEY and CDR2 SVGAGI. The CDR3 bases are TGTGCCAGCAGCCCCGGGACAGGGGGATACAATGAGCAGTTCTTC. Encoded protein: CASSPGTGGYNEQFF.

The chain employs TRBV11-1 and TRBJ2-5; D unresolved. This CDR3 contains 17 residues. The germline V gene encodes CDR1 SGHAT and CDR2 FQDESV (reference sequence). Trimming left V 3 bases short and J 3 bases short, with 20 bases between. This CDR3 reads CASSLLAWAKTKETQYF. The CDR3 coding sequence is TGTGCCAGCAGCTTGTTGGCTTGGGCCAAGACAAAAGAGACCCAGTACTTC.

The V and J genes are TRBV19 and TRBJ2-7, with TRBD1 identical over 8 bases. The V and J ends lost 3 bases and 5 bases, in that order; junction bases with no gene match: 9. Germline V gives CDR1 LNHDA, CDR2 SQIVND (reference sequence). CDR3 length: 15 residues. The CDR3 protein is CASSIRTGRFDEQYF. Here the CDR3 DNA reads TGTGCCAGTAGTATCAGGACAGGGCGATTCGACGAGCAGTACTTC.

This clone was picked up one time. This rearrangement joins TRBV27 to TRBJ2-1, with D perhaps TRBD2 (5 bases). CDR1 is MNHEY and CDR2 is SMNVEV in the germline V gene (reference sequence). Trimming removed 2 bases from V and 8 bases from J, with 7 bases in between. The CDR3 runs to 12 residues. CDR3 sequence (DNA): TGTGCCAGCAGTTTAGAGGGCTATGAGCAGTTCTTC. Its protein is CASSLEGYEQFF.

The rearrangement links TRBV19 to TRBJ1-1; unclear D gene. V shed 9 bases and J shed 1 base, with 18 bases lying between them. The CDR3 extends over 15 amino acids. Per germline, CDR1 LNHDA and CDR2 SQIVND (reference sequence). CDR3 sequence: CASAIWGRTNTEAFF. The CDR3 nucleotides read TGTGCCAGCGCCATTTGGGGTCGGACGAACACTGAAGCTTTCTTT.

V is TRBV19 and J is TRBJ2-2; tentative D call: TRBD1 (6 bases). CDR3 length: 14 residues. Germline-derived CDR1 and CDR2 are LNHDA and SQIVND (reference sequence). Trimming pared 10 bases from V and 7 bases from J, leaving 19 bases between. The CDR3 loop is CATQGQSFHGELFF. The CDR3 region has the DNA TGTGCCACCCAAGGACAGTCCTTCCACGGGGAGCTGTTTTTT.

The chain recombines TRBV30 with TRBJ2-1, with 8 bases lining up with TRBD1. The length of the CDR3 is 12 residues. V gave up 2 bases and J gave up 8 bases; unmatched junction bases: 2. The germline V gene has CDR1 GTSNPN and CDR2 SVGIG (reference sequence). The CDR3 spells CAWSTTGDEQFF. The CDR3 region has the DNA TGTGCCTGGAGTACGACAGGGGATGAGCAGTTCTTC. Filled out from reference TRBV30 and TRBJ2-1, the complete variable domain reads SQTIHQWPATLVQPVGSPLSLECTVEGTSNPNLYWYRQAAGRGLQLLFYSVGIGQISSEVPQNLSASRPQDRQFILSSKKLLLSDSGFYLCAWSTTGDEQFFGPGTRLTVL.

The rearrangement uses TRBV19 and TRBJ2-7; perhaps TRBD2 as D (5 bases). Trimming took off 3 bases at V and 0 bases at J, with 9 bases between the two ends. Germline V gives CDR1 LNHDA, CDR2 SQIVND (reference sequence). The CDR3 totals 14 residues. CDR3 loop: CASSIRGSSYEQYF. Here the CDR3 DNA reads TGTGCCAGTAGTATCCGCGGGTCCTCCTACGAGCAGTACTTC.

The chain has TRBV7-3 and TRBJ2-1; perhaps TRBD2 as D (6 bases). V lost 5 bases and J 3 bases, leaving 11 bases between the germline ends. Per the germline V gene, CDR1 is SGHTA and CDR2 is FQGTGA. The CDR3 extends over 14 amino acids. CDR3 residues: CASSPGVGYNEQFF. Written as DNA, the CDR3 is TGTGCCAGCAGCCCGGGAGTTGGCTACAATGAGCAGTTCTTC.

The genes are TRBV28 and TRBJ2-2, with D perhaps TRBD2 (6 bases). CDR3 length: 17 residues. Germline V gene data show CDR1 as MDHEN and CDR2 as SYDVKM. V dropped 10 bases and J dropped 0 bases, with 21 bases sitting between them. The DNA of the CDR3 is TGTGCCATTCTCCCGCGCCCCTGGGGGGCGAACACCGGGGAGCTGTTTTTT. It is translated as CAILPRPWGANTGELFF. The full variable domain, completed using reference TRBV28 and TRBJ2-2, is DVKVTQSSRYLVKRTGEKVFLECVQDMDHENMFWYRQDPGLGLRLIYFSYDVKMKEKGDIPEGYSVSREKKERFSLILESASTNQTSMYLCAILPRPWGANTGELFFGEGSRLTVL.

The chain has TRBV27 and TRBJ2-1; D perhaps matches TRBD1 (5 bases). Between the trimmed V and J ends, which lost 5 bases and 0 bases, there was a span of 8 bases. The CDR3 extends over 14 amino acids. CDR1 is MNHEY, CDR2 SMNVEV, per germline (reference sequence). The CDR3 DNA is TGTGCCAGCAGTCGACAGAGCTCCTACAATGAGCAGTTCTTC. Protein sequence: CASSRQSSYNEQFF.

The rearrangement uses TRBV6-5 and TRBJ1-5; D is possibly TRBD1 (5 bases). CDR1 is MNHEY, CDR2 SVGAGI, per germline. This CDR3 has 14 amino acids. The V end was cut by 7 bases, the J end by 7 bases, with 17 bases between. CDR3 region: CASMGGGPGQPQHF. Here the CDR3 DNA reads TGTGCCAGCATGGGGGGGGGACCAGGGCAGCCCCAGCATTTT.

The chain couples TRBV30 to TRBJ2-1, with D hard to call. The germline V and J ends were trimmed by 0 bases and 4 bases, with 7 bases remaining between them. Germline V CDR1 and CDR2: GTSNPN, SVGIG (reference sequence). The CDR3 is made up of 13 amino acids. CDR3 residues: CAWSVMEYNEQFF. Here the CDR3 DNA reads TGTGCCTGGAGTGTAATGGAGTACAATGAGCAGTTCTTC.